Presented here are 21 T cell receptor beta chains from one specimen sequenced in a study of T cells in Graves' hyperthyroidism and ophthalmopathy. From RNA transcripts, TCR beta CDR3 regions were amplified. The TCR CDR3 was amplified in a first-round RT-PCR using the HTBI primer set. TCRdb called the multiplex PCR reads again in MiXCR, with one record for every CDR3 protein. The sample holds under 250,000 distinct CDR3 sequences, about a sixth seen once. The sample was blood. Source of these receptors: a man aged 45-65 years with Graves' hyperthyroidism.

This clonotype was observed a few times. The chain links TRBV2 to TRBJ2-7; D unresolved. The V end lost 2 bases, the J end lost 2 bases, and 10 bases lay between the germline ends. This CDR3 is built from 14 residues. The germline V gene has CDR1 SNHLY and CDR2 FYNNEI. The CDR3 here is CASSESVDTYEQYF. In DNA, the CDR3 is TGTGCCAGCAGTGAATCTGTCGATACCTACGAGCAGTACTTC.

This clonotype appeared many times. The CDR3 DNA reads as TGTGCCAGCAGCACCCGGGACTCTTTGAATATGGAGACCCAGTACTTC. This sequence encodes CASSTRDSLNMETQYF. V and J are TRBV3-1 and TRBJ2-5, with a weak D call TRBD2 (6 bases). CDR1 is LGHDT and CDR2 is YNNKEL in the germline V gene (reference sequence). V was cut by 5 bases and J by 5 bases, with 21 bases left in between. CDR3 length: 16 amino acids.

This clonotype was detected ten times or more. The V and J genes are TRBV3-1 and TRBJ1-5; D gene uncertain. Trimming left V 1 base short and J 5 bases short, with 6 bases between. Germline lookup yields CDR1 LGHDT and CDR2 YNNKEL (reference sequence). The CDR3 has 13 amino acids. In DNA form, the CDR3 reads TGTGCCAGCAGCCAAGCCAGCGATCAGCCCCAGCATTTT. Its protein product is CASSQASDQPQHF.

This chain links TRBV4-1 with TRBJ1-2; tentative D call: TRBD1 (6 bases). The CDR3 contains 15 residues. CDR1 and CDR2 from the germline V gene are MGHRA and YSYEKL. The V end lost 3 bases, the J end lost 0 bases, and 11 bases lay between the germline ends. The CDR3 nucleotides are TGCGCCAGCAGCCACCCGGGACATACTAACTATGGCTACACCTTC. This encodes CASSHPGHTNYGYTF.

In its sample, this clonotype was seen a few times. The chain uses TRBV7-8 and TRBJ2-1; no reliable D call. The CDR3 has 13 residues. V was clipped by 1 base and J by 12 bases, with 13 bases between them. Germline assignment: CDR1 SGHVS and CDR2 FQNEAQ. In nucleotides, the CDR3 is TGTGCCAGCAGCTTAGACGTGGGGATTTGGCAGTTCTTC. This codes for CASSLDVGIWQFF.

This clonotype was detected ten times or more. The chain employs TRBV7-2 and TRBJ2-5; D is ambiguous. Trimming removed 5 bases at V and 4 bases at J, with 8 bases between. Germline CDR1 reads SGHTA; CDR2 reads FQGNSA. There are 12 residues in the CDR3. This CDR3 is CASSRSGETQYF. For the CDR3, the DNA is TGTGCCAGCAGCCGTTCGGGAGAGACCCAGTACTTC.

This clonotype was seen a few times. The V gene is TRBV28, the J gene TRBJ2-5; D gene uncertain. The germline V and J ends were trimmed by 7 bases and 4 bases, with 10 bases remaining between them. This CDR3 contains 12 residues. In germline, CDR1 is MDHEN, CDR2 SYDVKM. CDR3: CASMTVSETQYF. CDR3 bases: TGTGCCAGCATGACCGTGTCAGAGACCCAGTACTTC.

This sequence joins TRBV13 and TRBJ2-7, with 12 bases aligning to TRBD2. The CDR3 consists of 15 residues. J lost 4 bases, V lost 5 bases, and 6 bases had no gene match. Germline V gene sequence: CDR1 PRHDT, CDR2 FYEKMQ (reference sequence). The CDR3 DNA reads as TGTGCCAGCAGCGCAGGACTAGCGGGACGATACGAGCAGTACTTC. This sequence encodes CASSAGLAGRYEQYF.

The gene calls are TRBV20-1 and TRBJ1-2, with D unclear. Germline V gene data show CDR1 as DFQATT and CDR2 as SNEGSKA (reference sequence). The ends were cut back, 5 bases at V and 2 bases at J, with 12 bases in the middle. There are 13 residues in the CDR3. CDR3 in amino acids: CSAPALGNYGYTF. The DNA for the CDR3 is TGCAGTGCTCCTGCCTTGGGGAACTATGGCTACACCTTC.

The table lists this clonotype with many counts. This chain links TRBV24-1 with TRBJ2-5; D is undetermined. V shed 4 bases and J shed 5 bases, with 16 bases lying between them. The CDR3 loop spans 15 amino acids. Germline CDR1 is KGHDR and CDR2 is SFDVKD. Written as DNA, the CDR3 is TGTGCCACCAGTGACCACACGGACCCGGTGGAGACCCAGTACTTC. Translating it yields CATSDHTDPVETQYF.

This clonotype was recorded many times. The chain links TRBV3-1 to TRBJ1-3; 8 nucleotides align to TRBD1. V gave up 4 bases and J gave up 0 bases; unmatched junction bases: 2. Germline V gene data show CDR1 as LGHDT and CDR2 as YNNKEL (reference sequence). This CDR3 has 15 amino acids. Here the CDR3 DNA reads TGTGCCAGCAGCCTTGGGACAGGCTCTGGAAACACCATATATTTT. It specifies CASSLGTGSGNTIYF.

In its sample, this clonotype was seen many times. The chain couples TRBV12-3 or TRBV12-4 to TRBJ1-2; D not certain. Trimming removed 9 bases at V and 4 bases at J, with 6 bases between. The CDR3 runs to 10 residues. The CDR3 DNA sequence: TGTGCCAGTCGGGGCTATGGCTACACCTTC. It translates to CASRGYGYTF.

This clonotype was recorded many times. The chain is built from TRBV18 and TRBJ2-2; a weak D match, TRBD2 (6 bases). Germline V CDR1 and CDR2: KGHSH, LQKENI. The CDR3 sequence is 15 residues long. V was pared by 4 bases and J by 1 base, with 10 bases between. CDR3 nucleotides: TGTGCCAGCTCACGTCAGCGGGTGAACACCGGGGAGCTGTTTTTT. Translation gives CASSRQRVNTGELFF.

This clonotype occurred many times. V gene TRBV20-1 combines with J gene TRBJ1-2; TRBD1 is a possible D gene (6 bases). This CDR3 has 12 residues. Germline CDR1 is DFQATT and CDR2 is SNEGSKA (reference sequence). Trimming shortened V by 6 bases and J by 3 bases, and 11 bases separated the two germline ends. The CDR3 DNA reads TGCAGTGCCGAAGGGGGGTACTATGGCTACACCTTC. Translating gives CSAEGGYYGYTF.

The gene calls are TRBV6-1 and TRBJ1-3, with D uncertain. CDR3 length: 18 residues. Germline V CDR1 and CDR2: MNHNS, SASEGT. Trimming cost V 5 bases and J 0 bases, with 20 bases left between them. The CDR3 protein is CASSLSPGSYHSGNTIYF. DNA for the CDR3: TGTGCCAGCAGTCTCTCTCCGGGCAGCTACCACTCTGGAAACACCATATATTTT.

At least ten counts were recorded for this clonotype. J is TRBJ2-7 and V is TRBV10-3; TRBD2 matches at 13 bases. The length of the CDR3 is 18 residues. V shed 6 bases, J shed 3 bases, and the junction held 14 bases outside the gene matches. Germline V gene lookup returns CDR1 ENHRY and CDR2 SYGVKD. DNA for the CDR3: TGTGCCATCAGACGCGGGACTAGCGGGACGAGCCAGAACTACGAGCAGTACTTC. This encodes CAIRRGTSGTSQNYEQYF.

The J gene is TRBJ2-6, the V gene TRBV4-1, with D unclear. Looked up from germline, CDR1 is MGHRA and CDR2 is YSYEKL. The CDR3 has 16 amino acids. V gave up 1 base and J gave up 0 bases, with 7 bases separating them. The CDR3 here is CASSQGWASGANVLTF. DNA for the CDR3: TGCGCCAGCAGCCAAGGATGGGCCTCTGGGGCCAACGTCCTGACTTTC.

J is TRBJ2-1 and V is TRBV19; 9 nucleotides line up with TRBD2. This CDR3 contains 21 residues. The germline CDR1 and CDR2 sequences are LNHDA and SQIVND (reference sequence). Trimming at V came to 5 bases and at J to 0 bases, leaving 20 bases not matched to a gene. This CDR3 is CASSSNPLAGSHPFSYNEQFF. The CDR3 coding sequence is TGTGCCAGTAGTTCCAACCCGCTAGCGGGAAGCCATCCATTCTCCTACAATGAGCAGTTCTTC.

The gene calls are TRBV4-1 and TRBJ1-1; 7 nucleotides align to TRBD1. This CDR3 has 17 residues. Germline V gives CDR1 MGHRA, CDR2 YSYEKL. J lost 6 bases, V lost 3 bases, and 16 bases had no gene match. The chain's CDR3 is CASSQVGRRQGPPEAFF. CDR3 nucleotides: TGCGCCAGCAGCCAGGTAGGACGAAGACAGGGACCCCCTGAAGCTTTCTTT.

This clonotype was seen many times. The V gene is TRBV12-3 or TRBV12-4, the J gene TRBJ2-1; the match to TRBD2 covers 8 bases. The CDR3 is made up of 13 amino acids. Trimming at V came to 8 bases and at J to 7 bases, leaving 7 bases not matched to a gene. The CDR3 DNA reads TGTGCCAGCGCCCCACTAGCGGTGAATGAGCAGTTCTTC. It encodes CASAPLAVNEQFF.

The sample holds many counts of this clonotype. The V and J genes are TRBV28 and TRBJ1-4, with D maybe TRBD1 (5 bases). Trimming stripped 5 bases from V and 8 bases from J, with 18 bases between. The CDR3 runs 15 residues. Germline V lookup: CDR1 MDHEN, CDR2 SYDVKM. Here the CDR3 reads CASSPPGTASEKLFF. The CDR3 DNA sequence: TGTGCCAGCAGTCCCCCTGGGACGGCCTCAGAAAAACTGTTTTTT.